Listed below are T cell receptor beta chains from one sample, sequenced in a study of T cell responses to AZD1222 COVID-19 vaccine. The repertoire was sequenced with immunoSEQ multiplex PCR; TCRdb's copy has only in-frame clones and lacks some. The table lists about 94,000 clones, 70% to 90% of them singletons, with about an eighth in the top ten. The material was peripheral blood, obtained on day 0 of AZD1222 vaccination. These receptors were collected from an adult in good health. The CDR3 runs from the conserved cysteine through the conserved F or W. The D gene is left open where the match is weak.

D gene: TRBD1; CDR3 length: 14; V gene: TRBV30; CDR3 protein: CAWTLDRANQPQHF
D gene: -; CDR3 length: 12; V gene: TRBV6-1; CDR3 protein: CASSEVGYEQFF
D gene: -; CDR3 length: 14; V gene: TRBV6-1; CDR3 protein: CASSDAGAGEKLFF
D gene: -; CDR3 length: 12; V gene: TRBV5-8; CDR3 protein: CASSPRSYGYTF
D gene: -; CDR3 length: 15; V gene: TRBV3-1/TRBV3-2; CDR3 protein: CASSQDRGALNTQYF
D gene: TRBD1; CDR3 length: 12; V gene: TRBV19; CDR3 protein: CASSDRGGEQYF
D gene: -; CDR3 length: 13; V gene: TRBV19; CDR3 protein: CASLPWPNTEAFF
D gene: -; CDR3 length: 13; V gene: TRBV6-5; CDR3 protein: CASRKQGLDEQFF
D gene: -; CDR3 length: 16; V gene: TRBV13; CDR3 protein: CASSRTDLSYNSPLHF
D gene: TRBD1; CDR3 length: 17; V gene: TRBV5-1; CDR3 protein: CASSWSTDRGFAYEQYF
D gene: -; CDR3 length: 15; V gene: TRBV5-1; CDR3 protein: CASSLVGASGEKLFF
D gene: -; CDR3 length: 14; V gene: TRBV9; CDR3 protein: CASSVNTGIDTQYF
D gene: -; CDR3 length: 16; V gene: TRBV5-1; CDR3 protein: CASSYRPNAGANVLTF
D gene: TRBD2; CDR3 length: 16; V gene: TRBV19; CDR3 protein: CASSGLALGWGGELFF
D gene: -; CDR3 length: 14; V gene: TRBV28; CDR3 protein: CASSLVGMNTEAFF
D gene: -; CDR3 length: 14; V gene: TRBV16; CDR3 protein: CASSQTKGLYGYTF
D gene: -; CDR3 length: 15; V gene: TRBV30; CDR3 protein: CAWSPTGFYNSPLHF
D gene: TRBD2; CDR3 length: 15; V gene: TRBV5-1; CDR3 protein: CASSSGLAGADEQFF
D gene: -; CDR3 length: 13; V gene: TRBV12-3/TRBV12-4; CDR3 protein: CASSFPLNTEAFF
D gene: TRBD2; CDR3 length: 15; V gene: TRBV7-3; CDR3 protein: CASSPISGGTGELFF
D gene: -; CDR3 length: 15; V gene: TRBV19; CDR3 protein: CASMASQISNQPQHF
D gene: -; CDR3 length: 16; V gene: TRBV19; CDR3 protein: CASSVLAGARTDTQYF
D gene: -; CDR3 length: 13; V gene: TRBV7-9; CDR3 protein: CASSGGTAETQYF
D gene: -; CDR3 length: 13; V gene: TRBV10-3; CDR3 protein: CAIRSGSGNTIYF
D gene: TRBD1; CDR3 length: 14; V gene: TRBV5-4; CDR3 protein: CASSPTGQRNEQFF
D gene: TRBD1; CDR3 length: 16; V gene: TRBV27; CDR3 protein: CASSSLQGAMGNEQFF
D gene: TRBD1; CDR3 length: 13; V gene: TRBV30; CDR3 protein: CAWGGTANEKLFF
D gene: -; CDR3 length: 15; V gene: TRBV3-1/TRBV3-2; CDR3 protein: CASSQAPAAYNEQFF
D gene: -; CDR3 length: 13; V gene: TRBV4-1; CDR3 protein: CASSQESTYEQYF
D gene: -; CDR3 length: 15; V gene: TRBV4-1; CDR3 protein: CASRSGRGANYGYTF
D gene: -; CDR3 length: 12; V gene: TRBV5-1; CDR3 protein: CASSLGGDGYTF
D gene: -; CDR3 length: 15; V gene: TRBV30; CDR3 protein: CAWSEDGASVNEQFF
D gene: -; CDR3 length: 15; V gene: TRBV19; CDR3 protein: CASSRDLTRGNTIYF
D gene: TRBD2; CDR3 length: 14; V gene: TRBV18; CDR3 protein: CASSLSGGIGELFF
D gene: TRBD1; CDR3 length: 17; V gene: TRBV27; CDR3 protein: CASSSWTGSGSGNTIYF
D gene: -; CDR3 length: 16; V gene: TRBV10-3; CDR3 protein: CAISESKGTFNYGYTF
D gene: TRBD1; CDR3 length: 16; V gene: TRBV3-1/TRBV3-2; CDR3 protein: CASSPSPGTGKETQYF
D gene: -; CDR3 length: 12; V gene: TRBV5-4; CDR3 protein: CASSLARDEQFF
D gene: -; CDR3 length: 13; V gene: TRBV12-3/TRBV12-4; CDR3 protein: CASSRGLFNEQFF
D gene: -; CDR3 length: 14; V gene: TRBV6-2/TRBV6-3; CDR3 protein: CASSFDSEEDEQYF
D gene: -; CDR3 length: 18; V gene: TRBV7-6; CDR3 protein: CASSSKARTGTLGHGYTF